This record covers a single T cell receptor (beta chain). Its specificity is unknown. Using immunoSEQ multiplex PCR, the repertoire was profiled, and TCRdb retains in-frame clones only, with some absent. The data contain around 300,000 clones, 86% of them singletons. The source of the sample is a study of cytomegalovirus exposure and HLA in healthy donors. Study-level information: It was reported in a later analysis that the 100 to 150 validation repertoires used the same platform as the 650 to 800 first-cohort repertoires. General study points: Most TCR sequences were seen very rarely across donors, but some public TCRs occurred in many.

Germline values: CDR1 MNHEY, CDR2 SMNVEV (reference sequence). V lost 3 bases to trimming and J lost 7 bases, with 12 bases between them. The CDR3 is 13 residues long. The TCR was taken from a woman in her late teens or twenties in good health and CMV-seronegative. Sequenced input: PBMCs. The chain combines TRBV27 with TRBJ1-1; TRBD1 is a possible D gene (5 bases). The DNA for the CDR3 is TGTGCCAGCAGTTTTAGGGGAGGGATTGAAGCTTTCTTT. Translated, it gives CASSFRGGIEAFF.